Only a few counts were recorded for the clone carrying this T cell receptor beta chain. CDR3 length: 14 amino acids. Trimming removed 4 bases at V and 6 bases at J, with 13 bases between. The germline V gene has CDR1 SGHNT and CDR2 YYREEE (reference sequence). Each CDR3 protein gets one entry after TCRdb re-called the 5' RACE reads with MiXCR. The sample has some 280,000 distinct CDR3 sequences, roughly 17% seen once; the top ten hold approximately 23%. This sample was taken from a study of T-cell memory formation after mild COVID-19. The sequence came from a man between 18 and 29 years old who had mild COVID-19 (a few samples of this study predate the infection). Cell type and time point are not known. This chain links TRBV5-4 with TRBJ1-4; no clear D gene. Source material: PBMCs or a T cell subset sorted from them (not recorded which). The CDR3 region has the DNA TGTGCCAGCAGCCTTAAGGGCCTTGATGAAAAACTGTTTTTT. Residues: CASSLKGLDEKLFF.